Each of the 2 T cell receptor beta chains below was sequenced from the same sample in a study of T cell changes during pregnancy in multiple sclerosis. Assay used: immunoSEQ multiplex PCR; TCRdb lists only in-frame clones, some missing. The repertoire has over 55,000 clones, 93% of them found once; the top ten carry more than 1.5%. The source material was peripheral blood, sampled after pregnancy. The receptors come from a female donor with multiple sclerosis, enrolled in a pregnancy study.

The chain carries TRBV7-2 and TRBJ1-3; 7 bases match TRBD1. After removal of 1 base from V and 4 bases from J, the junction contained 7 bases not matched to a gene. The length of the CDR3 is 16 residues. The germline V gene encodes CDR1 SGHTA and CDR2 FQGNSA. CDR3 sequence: CASSLERQGAGNTIYF. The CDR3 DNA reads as TGTGCCAGCAGCTTAGAACGACAGGGCGCAGGAAACACCATATATTTT.

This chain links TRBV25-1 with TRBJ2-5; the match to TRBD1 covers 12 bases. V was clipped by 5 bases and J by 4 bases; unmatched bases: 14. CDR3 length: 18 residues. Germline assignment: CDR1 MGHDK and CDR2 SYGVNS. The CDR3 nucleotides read TGTGCCAGCAGTCCCAAGAGGGGACAGGGGGCGCTTGGAGAGACCCAGTACTTC. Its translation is CASSPKRGQGALGETQYF.